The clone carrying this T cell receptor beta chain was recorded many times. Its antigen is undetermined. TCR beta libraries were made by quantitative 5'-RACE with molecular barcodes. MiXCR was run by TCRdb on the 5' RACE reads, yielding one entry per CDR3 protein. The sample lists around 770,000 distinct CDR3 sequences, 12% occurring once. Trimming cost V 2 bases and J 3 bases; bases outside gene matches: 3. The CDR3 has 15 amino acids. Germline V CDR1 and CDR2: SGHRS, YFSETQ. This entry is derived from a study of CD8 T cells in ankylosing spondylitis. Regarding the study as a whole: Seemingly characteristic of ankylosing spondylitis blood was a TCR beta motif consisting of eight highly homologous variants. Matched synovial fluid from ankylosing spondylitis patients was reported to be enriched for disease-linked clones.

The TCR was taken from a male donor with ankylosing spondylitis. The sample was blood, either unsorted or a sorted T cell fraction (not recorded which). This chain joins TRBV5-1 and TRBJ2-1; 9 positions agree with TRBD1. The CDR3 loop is CASSLQGAIYNEQFF. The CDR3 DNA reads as TGCGCCAGCAGCTTACAGGGGGCTATCTACAATGAGCAGTTCTTC.